This TCR beta chain comes out of a study of CD8 T cells in ankylosing spondylitis. This clonotype was counted a few times. TCRdb re-called the 5' RACE reads with MiXCR, one entry per CDR3 protein. The sample lists over 200,000 distinct CDR3 sequences; roughly a tenth were seen once. This CDR3 contains 14 residues. The germline V gene has CDR1 SGHTA and CDR2 FQGTGA. V lost 5 bases and J 6 bases, leaving 16 bases between the germline ends. The sample taken for sequencing was blood, either unsorted or a sorted T cell fraction (not recorded which). The origin of this receptor is a male donor with ankylosing spondylitis or in good health (not recorded which). J is TRBJ1-2 and V is TRBV7-3; possible D gene TRBD1, 5 bases. The CDR3 coding sequence is TGTGCCAGCAGCCCCGGGGGGGGGACTCATGGCTACACCTTC. As protein: CASSPGGGTHGYTF.